The 2 T cell receptor beta chains given below trace back to one sample, sequenced in a study of cytomegalovirus exposure and HLA in healthy donors. Primers: 60 Vbeta forward and 13 Jbeta reverse. Assay: immunoSEQ multiplex PCR; the TCRdb copy retains only in-frame clones and omits some. The sample contains some 140,000 clones, around 72% of which appear only once. The material sequenced was PBMCs. The receptors here all came from a woman between 40 and 50 years old in good health and CMV-seronegative.

To note about this clone: One junction end does not reproduce the germline sequence, and a read error may be involved. The V call is TRBV7-7, the J call TRBJ2-2, with a tentative D call TRBD2 (5 bases). The CDR3 has 14 amino acids. The germline gives CDR1 SSHAT, CDR2 FNYEAQ (reference sequence). The CDR3 here is CASSLSGNTGELFF. DNA for the CDR3: TGTGCTAGCAGCCTCAGCGGGAACACCGGGGAGCTGTTTTTT.

The chain links TRBV14 to TRBJ1-6; D is possibly TRBD1 (5 bases). V lost 5 bases to trimming and J lost 7 bases, with 15 bases between them. Germline V lookup: CDR1 SGHDN, CDR2 FVKESK. CDR3 length equals 15 residues. CDR3 sequence: CASSFIDSRNSPLHF. Written as DNA, the CDR3 is TGTGCCAGCAGCTTTATTGACAGCAGAAATTCACCCCTCCACTTT.